One and the same sample provided the 27 T cell receptor beta chains below, sequenced in a study of T cells of healthy individuals. From the 5' RACE reads, TCRdb called clonotypes with MiXCR, one entry per CDR3 protein. This table holds about 96,000 distinct CDR3 sequences, approximately 16% found once. These receptors all come from a human donor in good health.

Only a few counts were recorded for this clonotype. V and J are TRBV29-1 and TRBJ2-3; TRBD2 aligns across 10 bases. CDR1 is SQVTM, CDR2 ANQGSEA, per germline. V was clipped by 1 base and J by 0 bases; unmatched bases: 4. CDR3 length: 16 residues. CDR3 residues: CSVEGPTSGSTDTQYF. For the CDR3, the DNA is TGCAGCGTTGAAGGCCCGACTAGCGGGAGCACAGATACGCAGTATTTT.

In nucleotides, the CDR3 is TGTGCCAGCTCACCTCCCAGCATCGCTGAAGCTTTCTTT. Encoded protein: CASSPPSIAEAFF. This sequence joins TRBV18 and TRBJ1-1; D call uncertain. The CDR3 runs to 13 residues. V was pared by 3 bases and J by 6 bases, with 11 bases between. Germline V gives CDR1 KGHSH, CDR2 LQKENI.

This clonotype has at least ten counts. This CDR3 reads CASSRTHGTSNNEQFF. In nucleotides, the CDR3 is TGTGCCAGCAGTCGCACCCACGGGACTAGCAACAATGAGCAGTTCTTC. V is TRBV27 and J is TRBJ2-1; 9 bases match TRBD2. Germline V gene sequence: CDR1 MNHEY, CDR2 SMNVEV (reference sequence). The CDR3 has 16 residues. With V trimmed by 5 bases and J by 5 bases, 10 bases remained unmatched.

V and J are TRBV10-3 and TRBJ2-5; no firm D call. Trimming pared 7 bases from V and 4 bases from J, leaving 13 bases between. This CDR3 has 13 residues. Germline CDR1 reads ENHRY; CDR2 reads SYGVKD. CDR3 in DNA: TGTGCCATCACAGACGGTCCCGGAGAGACCCAGTACTTC. It encodes CAITDGPGETQYF.

This chain links TRBV27 with TRBJ2-3, with D possibly being TRBD1 (7 bases). The CDR3 runs to 15 residues. CDR1 is MNHEY and CDR2 is SMNVEV in the germline V gene (reference sequence). V lost 5 bases and J lost 0, with 12 bases in between. The DNA for the CDR3 is TGTGCCAGCAGTCTCCAGGGGGGTAGCACAGATACGCAGTATTTT. It is translated as CASSLQGGSTDTQYF.

V and J are TRBV25-1 and TRBJ1-1, with D possibly TRBD1 on 6 matching bases. The ends were cut back, 5 bases at V and 5 bases at J, with 15 bases in the middle. The CDR3 is 14 residues long. CDR1 is MGHDK, CDR2 SYGVNS, per germline. The CDR3 nucleotides read TGTGCCAGCAGTCGAGACGGGGGGCAGACTGAAGCTTTCTTT. Translating gives CASSRDGGQTEAFF.

This clonotype was seen many times. The V and J genes are TRBV18 and TRBJ1-1; no definite D call. V was clipped by 4 bases and J by 1 base, with 16 bases between them. From germline, CDR1 is KGHSH and CDR2 LQKENI. The CDR3 covers 16 residues. CDR3 residues: CASSQGSPWTNTEAFF. The CDR3 DNA sequence: TGTGCCAGCTCACAGGGATCCCCCTGGACGAACACTGAAGCTTTCTTT.

This clonotype was recorded many times. J is TRBJ1-2 and V is TRBV9; D is unresolved. Germline V gene lookup returns CDR1 SGDLS and CDR2 YYNGEE. The CDR3 spans 14 residues. Trimming left V 1 base short and J 8 bases short, with 15 bases between. The CDR3 region is CASSVLDRGGGYTF. The CDR3 bases are TGTGCCAGCAGCGTACTCGACCGTGGAGGAGGCTACACCTTC. Variable domain in full (rest from reference TRBV9 and TRBJ1-2): DSGVTQTPKHLITATGQRVTLRCSPRSGDLSVYWYQQSLDQGLQFLIQYYNGEERAKGNILERFSAQQFPDLHSELNLSSLELGDSALYFCASSVLDRGGGYTFGSGTRLTVV.

This clonotype has ten or more counts. This chain uses TRBV18 with TRBJ2-5; D possibly corresponds to TRBD2 (6 bases). Deletions cut 0 bases from V and 3 bases from J, with 11 bases between. Germline V gene lookup returns CDR1 KGHSH and CDR2 LQKENI. The CDR3 length is 15 residues. CDR3 in amino acids: CASSPPGGPKETQYF. The CDR3 DNA is TGTGCCAGCTCACCACCCGGGGGACCAAAAGAGACCCAGTACTTC.

This clonotype was detected only once. The rearrangement joins TRBV20-1 to TRBJ1-1; 9 bases align to TRBD1. Germline CDR1 is DFQATT and CDR2 is SNEGSKA (reference sequence). J gave up 4 bases and V 6 bases, and 9 bases lay outside the gene matches. The CDR3 has 14 amino acids. The CDR3 bases are TGCAGTGCCGAACCCAGGACAGGGGCCACTGAAGCTTTCTTT. This gives the protein CSAEPRTGATEAFF.

This chain uses TRBV7-8 with TRBJ2-2; D gene uncertain. Trimming left V 6 bases short and J 5 bases short, with 10 bases between. The germline gives CDR1 SGHVS, CDR2 FQNEAQ. The length of the CDR3 is 13 residues. CDR3 sequence reads: CASSLWLTGELFF. The CDR3 DNA is TGTGCCAGCAGTTTGTGGCTAACCGGGGAGCTGTTTTTT.

V usage is TRBV5-1 and J usage is TRBJ1-4, with no clear D. The CDR3 totals 13 residues. Trimming pared 0 bases from V and 6 bases from J, leaving 6 bases between. Germline V gene sequence: CDR1 SGHRS, CDR2 YFSETQ. For the CDR3, the DNA is TGCGCCAGCAGCTTGGACGGTTATGAAAAACTGTTTTTT. It is translated as CASSLDGYEKLFF.

The V gene is TRBV28, the J gene TRBJ2-2; D call uncertain. The CDR3 is 12 residues long. The germline CDR1 and CDR2 sequences are MDHEN and SYDVKM. The V end lost 1 base, the J end lost 6 bases, and 3 bases lay between the germline ends. The CDR3 region is CASSLYSGELFF. The CDR3 DNA is TGTGCCAGCAGTTTATATTCCGGGGAGCTGTTTTTT.

This chain uses TRBV11-3 with TRBJ1-5; TRBD1 might be the D (5 bases). This CDR3 has 16 residues. Between the trimmed V and J ends, which lost 5 bases and 5 bases, there was a span of 19 bases. Germline-derived CDR1 and CDR2 are SGHNT and YENEEA. The CDR3, as DNA: TGTGCCAGCAGCCGTATAGGGGCTCGATGGGATCAGCCCCAGCATTTT. Protein sequence: CASSRIGARWDQPQHF.

The CDR3 reads CASSLRPGSHYQPQHF. The CDR3 DNA reads as TGTGCCAGCAGCTTGCGCCCGGGCAGCCACTATCAGCCCCAGCATTTT. This rearrangement joins TRBV7-8 to TRBJ1-5, with D unclear. Trimming left V 3 bases short and J 5 bases short, with 17 bases between. The germline CDR1 and CDR2 sequences are SGHVS and FQNEAQ. The CDR3 consists of 16 residues.

This clonotype has just a few counts. The gene calls are TRBV28 and TRBJ2-1; 7 nucleotides agree with TRBD1. Germline CDR1 MDHEN, CDR2 SYDVKM. Trimming at V came to 6 bases and at J to 10 bases, leaving 9 bases not matched to a gene. This CDR3 has 13 amino acids. In nucleotides, the CDR3 is TGTGCCAGCAGCTTAACAGGGGTTCGCGAGCAGTTCTTC. This translates into CASSLTGVREQFF.

This chain joins TRBV6-2 or TRBV6-3 and TRBJ2-2, with TRBD2 as a possible D gene (5 bases). V lost 11 bases, J lost 2 bases, and 21 bases lay in between. CDR1 is MNHEY, CDR2 SVGEGT, per germline. CDR3 size: 16 residues. This chain's CDR3 is CAGEREGNTNTGELFF. In DNA, the CDR3 is TGTGCCGGGGAGAGAGAAGGCAACACCAACACCGGGGAGCTGTTTTTT.

This clonotype was seen a handful of times. The chain carries TRBV28 and TRBJ2-7, with 10 bases that match TRBD1. V lost 10 bases to trimming and J lost 3 bases; unmatched junction nucleotides: 15. The V gene's germline CDR1 is MDHEN and CDR2 SYDVKM. The CDR3 loop spans 16 amino acids. The CDR3 coding sequence is TGTGCCATCCGACAGGGGGCTATGGGGACCCACTACGAGCAGTACTTC. Residues: CAIRQGAMGTHYEQYF.

There are many counts of this clonotype. Here the CDR3 reads CASQGAGETQYF. The CDR3 region has the DNA TGTGCCAGCCAGGGGGCGGGGGAGACCCAGTACTTC. V gene TRBV2 combines with J gene TRBJ2-5; TRBD1 agrees at 8 bases. V shed 8 bases and J 5 bases; nucleotides not matched to a gene: 4. CDR3 length: 12 residues. Germline V gives CDR1 SNHLY, CDR2 FYNNEI.

The chain employs TRBV24-1 and TRBJ2-1, with D tentatively TRBD2 (5 bases). Trimming stripped 1 base from V and 9 bases from J, with 30 bases between. The CDR3 has 20 amino acids. The germline V gene encodes CDR1 KGHDR and CDR2 SFDVKD. The CDR3 spells CATSDFDTLAEGSAGSEQFF. CDR3 nucleotide sequence: TGTGCCACCAGTGATTTCGACACTCTAGCTGAAGGGTCTGCCGGCTCTGAGCAGTTCTTC.

This clonotype was seen at least ten times. The V call is TRBV15, the J call TRBJ2-3, with 15 bases matching TRBD2. The V and J ends lost 3 bases and 3 bases, in that order; junction bases with no gene match: 4. The CDR3 totals 17 residues. CDR1 and CDR2 (germline): LNHNV, YYDKDF (reference sequence). The CDR3 sequence is CATSRGLAGGGTDTQYF. For the CDR3, the DNA is TGTGCCACCAGCAGGGGACTAGCGGGAGGCGGGACAGATACGCAGTATTTT.

The chain combines TRBV6-1 with TRBJ1-2; TRBD1 is a possible D gene (5 bases). Germline V gene sequence: CDR1 MNHNS, CDR2 SASEGT. V lost 6 bases, J lost 2 bases, and 16 bases lay in between. The CDR3 has 15 amino acids. The CDR3 region is CASRDREQVNYGYTF. CDR3 in DNA: TGTGCCAGCAGAGACCGGGAACAGGTGAACTATGGCTACACCTTC.

This clonotype was counted between two and nine times. This chain links TRBV4-3 with TRBJ1-1; D is unresolved. The germline V and J ends were trimmed by 5 bases and 4 bases, with 11 bases remaining between them. CDR3 length equals 13 residues. Germline loops: CDR1 LGHNA, CDR2 YSLEER. The CDR3 protein is CASSSLRGTEAFF. CDR3 in DNA: TGCGCCAGCAGCTCCTTACGTGGCACTGAAGCTTTCTTT.

In its sample, this clonotype was seen many times. The chain links TRBV7-9 to TRBJ2-7; 8 bases line up with TRBD1. Germline CDR1 reads SEHNR; CDR2 reads FQNEAQ (reference sequence). V shed 5 bases, J shed 4 bases, and the junction held 7 bases outside the gene matches. The CDR3 has 14 amino acids. CDR3 loop: CASSHRDRRYEQYF. The CDR3, as DNA: TGTGCCAGCAGCCACCGGGACAGGCGTTACGAGCAGTACTTC.

Ten or more counts support this clonotype. The genes are TRBV28 and TRBJ2-3; 11 nucleotides align to TRBD2. Trimming at V came to 4 bases and at J to 5 bases, leaving 11 bases not matched to a gene. Germline loops: CDR1 MDHEN, CDR2 SYDVKM. The CDR3 sequence is 17 residues long. For the CDR3, the DNA is TGTGCCAGCAGTTCCCCCTCGACTAGCGGGGAGGGAGATACGCAGTATTTT. It translates to CASSSPSTSGEGDTQYF. Based on the CDR3 plus reference TRBV28 and TRBJ2-3, the full variable domain is DVKVTQSSRYLVKRTGEKVFLECVQDMDHENMFWYRQDPGLGLRLIYFSYDVKMKEKGDIPEGYSVSREKKERFSLILESASTNQTSMYLCASSSPSTSGEGDTQYFGPGTRLTVL.

The chain recombines TRBV20-1 with TRBJ1-5; tentative D call: TRBD1 (6 bases). Per germline, CDR1 DFQATT and CDR2 SNEGSKA (reference sequence). Trimming shortened V by 7 bases and J by 0 bases, and 13 bases separated the two germline ends. CDR3 size: 14 residues. The CDR3 nucleotides are TGCAGTGTCGGGGGGCATGATAGCAATCAGCCCCAGCATTTT. It specifies CSVGGHDSNQPQHF.

This clonotype was detected a few times. The chain is built from TRBV5-6 and TRBJ1-5, with D hard to call. The CDR3 is made up of 13 amino acids. From germline, CDR1 is SGHDT and CDR2 YYEEEE. V was clipped by 0 bases and J by 3 bases, with 4 bases between them. The DNA for the CDR3 is TGTGCCAGCAGCTTGGCCTACAATCAGCCCCAGCATTTT. This translates into CASSLAYNQPQHF.